The entry that follows covers one T cell receptor (beta chain) sequence. Its antigen remains undetermined. No quality values exist for individual bases; no much larger clone is one base distant. The sample belongs to a study of T cells in localized non-small cell lung cancer (dated by TCRdb to 2018 to 2021). In terms of the full investigation: Comparing tumors with uninvolved tumor-adjacent lungs, the study looked at the T cell repertoires of approximately 240 patients with early-stage NSCLC. Of the NSCLC patients, about 130 were male and approximately 100 were female, and the mean age was around 70 years. The cohort was made up of around 220 treatment-naive NSCLC patients whose localized lung tumors had been resected. Broad study findings and their caveats: Higher blood T cell density associated with longer overall survival, while higher adjacent-lung clonality associated with shorter survival. Because the study design was exploratory, TCR variables were selected using unadjusted p-values without false-discovery rate correction. Uninvolved tumor-adjacent lung showed the highest T cell clonality, higher than tumor, which suggests more focused antigenic responses in the uninvolved tumor-adjacent lung. A median of around 50 of the top 100 tumor clones turned up in the paired uninvolved adjacent lung, and roughly 30 of those clones also ranked among the top 100 of that same adjacent lung. Because multi-region tumor sequencing was not done, intratumor heterogeneity could not be ruled out.

The immunoSEQ Assay was used to sequence TCR beta CDR3 regions from DNA. As for the original processing: T cell density was computed as TCR beta template counts normalized to usable DNA estimated by amplifying housekeeping genes. Richness was estimated using the preseqR package, with extrapolation to 400,000 templates for PBMC samples and to 120,000 templates for tissue samples. Clonality was defined as one minus Pielou's evenness. Tissue-enriched TCRs were identified through differential abundance testing performed on productive amino-acid clonotypes, with a minimum total count of 5 and an alpha of 0.1. The Jaccard Index and the Morisita Overlap Index were used to measure how much the repertoires overlapped between compartments. GLIPH clustered TCR beta CDR3s with public tetramer-defined viral CDR3s; viral motifs required at least three viral sequences plus V-gene enrichment. TCRdb's version of the immuneACCESS table is confined to in-frame rearrangements and falls short of the full clone set. An unresolved V gene accounts for under half of the shortfall where checked; the remainder is of unknown origin. V, J and clone size are taken as reported in that table, and D and trimming were inferred from the DNA itself. In all, the sample holds about 1,600 clones, and about 15% of those were seen once. The top ten constitute 10% to 12% of the sample.

Uninvolved adjacent lung was sampled at least 2 cm away from the tumor margin, and two independent pathologists confirmed that the tissue had no atypia. At diagnosis, tumor, uninvolved tumor-adjacent lung and peripheral blood were collected and then preserved as a mix of FFPE and fresh-frozen material. The starting material was normal lung tissue next to the tumor, obtained before any cancer treatment. The TCR sequence derives from a male donor at least 60 years old with stage III squamous cell lung carcinoma.

The CDR3 here reads CASSAATRGKQETQYF. The nucleotide sequence reads TGTGCCAGCAGCGCAGCGACACGGGGGAAACAAGAGACCCAGTACTTC. The rearrangement combines TRBV11-3 with TRBJ2-5; TRBD2 is perhaps the D gene, given 6 matching bases. Between the V and J ends, shortened by 5 bases and 2 bases respectively, the junction contains 18 bases. The CDR3 holds 16 amino acids from the cysteine to the phenylalanine. Of all the DNA, just the CDR3 is kept, 48 bases in frame from base 1. The germline V gene encodes CDR1 SGHNT and CDR2 YENEEA.